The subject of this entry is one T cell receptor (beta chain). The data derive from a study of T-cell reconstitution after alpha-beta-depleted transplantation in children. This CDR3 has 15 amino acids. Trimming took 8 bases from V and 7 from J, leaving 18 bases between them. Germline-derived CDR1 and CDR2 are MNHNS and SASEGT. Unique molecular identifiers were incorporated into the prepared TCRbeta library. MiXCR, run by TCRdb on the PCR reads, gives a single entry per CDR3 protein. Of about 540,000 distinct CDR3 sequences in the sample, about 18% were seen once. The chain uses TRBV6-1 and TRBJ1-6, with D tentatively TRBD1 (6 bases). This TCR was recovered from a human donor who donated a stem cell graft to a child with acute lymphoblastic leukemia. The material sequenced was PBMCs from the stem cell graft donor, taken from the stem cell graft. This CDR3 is CASALGGRANSPLHF. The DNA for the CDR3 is TGTGCCAGCGCACTAGGGGGACGCGCGAATTCACCCCTCCACTTT.